This entry is about one T cell receptor (beta chain). This entry belongs to a study of blood T cell repertoires in COVID-19. This CDR3 is 19 amino acids long. Germline V gene data show CDR1 as LNHNV and CDR2 as YYDKDF (reference sequence). With 5 bases removed from V and 0 bases from J, the gap between germline ends came to 26 bases. The method was immunoSEQ multiplex PCR; TCRdb's version includes in-frame clones alone and lacks a portion of them. The sample lists roughly 110,000 clones; around 84% were seen once. The gene calls are TRBV15 and TRBJ2-7, with a weak D call TRBD1 (6 bases). The receptor was derived from a human donor in a cohort sampled during active COVID-19. Source material: peripheral blood. The CDR3 sequence: CATSSQDGAGDRSSYEQYF. The CDR3 DNA reads TGTGCCACCAGCTCCCAGGACGGGGCAGGGGATAGGAGCTCCTACGAGCAGTACTTC.